Each of the 19 T cell receptor beta chains below was sequenced from the same sample in a study of vaccination and CD4 T cells after COVID-19. Their antigens are not known. Sequence data for DNA of cultured CD4+ T cells were generated by the Oncomine TCR Beta short-read assay. Researchers extracted genomic DNA from CD4+ T cells that had been cultured. TCRdb reprocessed the PCR reads with MiXCR, giving one entry per CDR3 protein. The sample shows about 6,300 distinct CDR3 sequences, around 34% of them seen only once. The sample's treatment: roughly ten-day PBMC culture with coronavirus spike peptide pools or control peptides (ViraFEST assay). The unexposed donor gave CD4+ T cells before the COVID-19 pandemic (2011-2018). Material for sequencing was CD4+ T cells from blood, cultured in vitro. Receptors originate from a human donor in good health.

The genes are TRBV6-2 or TRBV6-3 and TRBJ2-6; 9 nucleotides line up with TRBD1. V shed 0 bases, J shed 0 bases, and the junction held 3 bases outside the gene matches. This CDR3 spans 18 amino acids. Germline loops: CDR1 MNHEY, CDR2 SVGEGT. For the CDR3, the DNA is TGTGCCAGCAGTTACTCGACAGGGGGGGTCTCTGGGGCCAACGTCCTGACTTTC. It codes for CASSYSTGGVSGANVLTF.

The V and J genes are TRBV15 and TRBJ1-3; D uncertain. There are 14 residues in the CDR3. V lost 1 base and J 0 bases, leaving 4 bases between the germline ends. The germline CDR1 and CDR2 sequences are LNHNV and YYDKDF (reference sequence). This chain's CDR3 is CATSRAVSGNTIYF. The CDR3 DNA reads as TGTGCCACCAGCAGAGCAGTCTCTGGAAACACCATATATTTT.

This chain connects TRBV11-2 to TRBJ2-5; no firm D call. The germline V gene has CDR1 SGHAT and CDR2 FQNNGV. The CDR3 sequence is 13 residues long. V was cut by 3 bases and J by 0 bases, with 5 bases left in between. CDR3 in DNA: TGTGCCAGCAGCTTCGGCTACCAAGAGACCCAGTACTTC. Translation gives CASSFGYQETQYF.

The table lists this clonotype with a few counts. The chain is built from TRBV2 and TRBJ1-5; no clear D gene. The CDR3 runs 13 residues. V was clipped by 6 bases and J by 6 bases, with 12 bases between them. Germline-derived CDR1 and CDR2 are SNHLY and FYNNEI. This chain's CDR3 is CASRDLGPQPQHF. The CDR3 bases are TGTGCCAGCAGGGACCTAGGTCCTCAGCCCCAGCATTTT.

This sequence joins TRBV24-1 and TRBJ2-1; 7 nucleotides align to TRBD2. V lost 1 base to trimming and J lost 0 bases; unmatched junction nucleotides: 5. The CDR3 extends over 17 amino acids. CDR1 and CDR2 (germline): KGHDR, SFDVKD. The CDR3 loop is CATSDFGREASYNEQFF. The CDR3, as DNA: TGTGCCACCAGTGATTTTGGCCGGGAGGCCTCCTACAATGAGCAGTTCTTC.

This rearrangement joins TRBV4-2 to TRBJ2-5; 8 bases fit TRBD2. CDR3 length equals 16 residues. Trimming cost V 0 bases and J 1 base; bases outside gene matches: 4. Germline V gene sequence: CDR1 LGHNA, CDR2 YNFKEQ. This CDR3 is CASSQDGGRSQETQYF. Here the CDR3 DNA reads TGTGCCAGCAGCCAAGATGGCGGGAGGTCCCAAGAGACCCAGTACTTC.

The CDR3 DNA is TGCGCCAGCAGCGTCGGACAGGGGTATGGCTACACCTTC. This codes for CASSVGQGYGYTF. The V call is TRBV5-1, the J call TRBJ1-2; 9 nucleotides agree with TRBD1. The trim removed 4 bases at V and 5 bases at J, leaving 3 bases unmatched. CDR1 is SGHRS and CDR2 is YFSETQ in the germline V gene. This CDR3 has 13 amino acids.

This clonotype was seen more than once but under ten times. The V gene is TRBV27, the J gene TRBJ1-2; D remains ambiguous. Germline assignment: CDR1 MNHEY and CDR2 SMNVEV (reference sequence). The CDR3 runs to 14 residues. Trimming removed 3 bases from V and 5 bases from J, with 13 bases in between. The chain's CDR3 is CASSFRYDVYGYTF. The CDR3 coding sequence is TGTGCCAGCAGTTTTCGTTACGATGTATATGGCTACACCTTC.

This clonotype turned up a few times. The chain joins TRBV28 to TRBJ2-1; 13 bases line up with TRBD2. Looked up from germline, CDR1 is MDHEN and CDR2 is SYDVKM. The CDR3 extends over 16 amino acids. The junction had 5 bases not matched to a gene; V was cut back by 5 bases and J by 4 bases. The chain's CDR3 is CASSLGTSGTYNEQFF. In DNA, the CDR3 is TGTGCCAGCAGTCTCGGGACTAGCGGGACTTACAATGAGCAGTTCTTC.

This clonotype was observed a handful of times. The chain employs TRBV20-1 and TRBJ1-6; no definite D call. The germline V gene has CDR1 DFQATT and CDR2 SNEGSKA (reference sequence). CDR3 length: 15 amino acids. Trimming cost V 0 bases and J 5 bases, with 11 bases left between them. CDR3 in DNA: TGCAGTGCTAGAGATATTGGTCCCAATAATTCACCCCTCCACTTT. Translation: CSARDIGPNNSPLHF.

This clonotype was seen only a few times. The chain has TRBV20-1 and TRBJ2-4; 7 nucleotides match TRBD2. The V segment lost 6 bases and the J segment 3 bases; nucleotides outside the gene matches: 8. Germline V gives CDR1 DFQATT, CDR2 SNEGSKA (reference sequence). The CDR3 is made up of 14 amino acids. CDR3 region: CSAPSLADKNIQYF. The DNA for the CDR3 is TGCAGTGCGCCCTCCCTAGCGGACAAAAACATTCAGTACTTC.

This clonotype was seen only a few times. The chain is built from TRBV20-1 and TRBJ2-5, with a weak D call TRBD2 (7 bases). The CDR3 totals 16 residues. Trimming stripped 0 bases from V and 4 bases from J, with 18 bases between. Germline values: CDR1 DFQATT, CDR2 SNEGSKA (reference sequence). The DNA of the CDR3 is TGCAGTGCTAGAGATCCCCGGGGGGCGAGTGGAGAGACCCAGTACTTC. The encoded protein is CSARDPRGASGETQYF.

The rearrangement links TRBV18 to TRBJ2-3; TRBD2 aligns across 10 bases. This CDR3 contains 16 residues. After removal of 6 bases from V and 2 bases from J, the junction contained 8 bases not matched to a gene. Per germline, CDR1 KGHSH and CDR2 LQKENI. CDR3: CASSGGLAAITDTQYF. CDR3 bases: TGTGCCAGCTCGGGAGGACTAGCGGCTATCACAGATACGCAGTATTTT.

The chain recombines TRBV19 with TRBJ1-1, with 9 bases aligning to TRBD1. Germline CDR1 reads LNHDA; CDR2 reads SQIVND (reference sequence). The ends lost 11 bases at V and 9 bases at J; junction bases unmatched: 10. The CDR3 loop spans 12 amino acids. The CDR3 is CAGIGQGMKAFF. The CDR3, as DNA: TGTGCCGGCATTGGACAGGGGATGAAAGCTTTCTTT.

The chain couples TRBV7-8 to TRBJ1-2, with 11 bases matching TRBD1. CDR1 is SGHVS, CDR2 FQNEAQ, per germline. V trimming: 7 bases; J trimming: 1 base; junction bases outside the gene matches: 11. This CDR3 has 17 residues. CDR3 in amino acids: CASTPGDRGSYNYGYTF. The CDR3, as DNA: TGTGCCAGCACCCCTGGGGACAGGGGGTCTTATAACTATGGCTACACCTTC.

The chain couples TRBV28 to TRBJ1-1; maybe TRBD1 (5 bases). Germline assignment: CDR1 MDHEN and CDR2 SYDVKM. CDR3 size: 11 residues. Trimming cost V 6 bases and J 9 bases, with 11 bases left between them. The CDR3 protein is CASRMNRKAFF. In DNA, the CDR3 is TGTGCCAGCAGAATGAACAGGAAAGCTTTCTTT.

CDR3 nucleotides: TGTGCCAGCAGTTACAGGGACGGATTTTCAGGGGAGCTGTTTTTT. It encodes CASSYRDGFSGELFF. The rearrangement joins TRBV6-2 or TRBV6-3 to TRBJ2-2; D possibly matches TRBD1 or TRBD2 (5 bases each). The CDR3 totals 15 residues. The germline CDR1 and CDR2 sequences are MNHEY and SVGEGT. V was trimmed by 2 bases and J by 8 bases, leaving 15 bases between them.

This clonotype occurred a few times. The chain combines TRBV30 with TRBJ1-1, with D possibly matching TRBD1 (6 bases). CDR1 GTSNPN and CDR2 SVGIG come from the germline V gene (reference sequence). There are 14 residues in the CDR3. With 2 bases removed from V and 6 bases from J, the gap between germline ends came to 16 bases. CDR3 bases: TGTGCCTGGAGTCCCCCCGGACAGAGCCCTGAAGCTTTCTTT. Translation gives CAWSPPGQSPEAFF.

This clonotype is deemed medium-sized (0.01 to 0.1%). The chain joins TRBV4-1 to TRBJ2-5, with D perhaps matching TRBD1 or TRBD2 (5 bases each). CDR3 length: 14 residues. The ends were cut back, 0 bases at V and 5 bases at J, with 10 bases in the middle. Germline CDR1 MGHRA, CDR2 YSYEKL. CDR3 DNA: TGCGCCAGCAGCCAAGAAGGGGAGACGGAGACCCAGTACTTC. Its translation: CASSQEGETETQYF.